Following are 2 T cell receptor beta chains from one sample sequenced in a study of T cells in localized non-small cell lung cancer. Data came from immunoSEQ multiplex PCR; TCRdb stores just in-frame clones and leaves some out. This sample yields roughly 30,000 clones, of which about 90% are seen a single time; under 5.5% belongs to the top ten. The input for sequencing was peripheral blood, taken before any cancer treatment. The receptors shown here come from a woman aged 35-75 years with stage I lung adenocarcinoma.

The chain uses TRBV10-3 and TRBJ2-7; D remains ambiguous. The CDR3 covers 13 residues. The V gene lost 0 bases and the J gene lost 4 bases, with 7 bases spanning the gap. Germline V gene sequence: CDR1 ENHRY, CDR2 SYGVKD. In nucleotides, the CDR3 is TGTGCCATCAGTGAGTCGGGGATGTACGAGCAGTACTTC. Protein sequence: CAISESGMYEQYF.

The chain has TRBV4-3 and TRBJ2-7, with 7 bases aligning to TRBD2. The length of the CDR3 is 14 residues. V trimming: 3 bases; J trimming: 5 bases; junction bases outside the gene matches: 7. Germline CDR1 is LGHNA and CDR2 is YSLEER. For the CDR3, the DNA is TGCGCCAGCAGCCAGGTCGGGGGGTCCGACGAGCAGTACTTC. It specifies CASSQVGGSDEQYF.